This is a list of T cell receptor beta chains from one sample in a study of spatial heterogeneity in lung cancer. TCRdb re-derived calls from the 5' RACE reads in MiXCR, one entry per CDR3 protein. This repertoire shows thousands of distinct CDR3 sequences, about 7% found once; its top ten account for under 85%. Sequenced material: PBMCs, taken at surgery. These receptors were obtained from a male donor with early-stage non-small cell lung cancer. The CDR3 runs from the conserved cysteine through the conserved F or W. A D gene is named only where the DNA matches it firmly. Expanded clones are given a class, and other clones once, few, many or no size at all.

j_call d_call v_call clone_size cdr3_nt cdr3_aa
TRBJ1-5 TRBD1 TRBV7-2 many TGTGCCAGCAGCTTTCAGGGGGCCGGCAATCAGCCCCAGCATTTT CASSFQGAGNQPQHF
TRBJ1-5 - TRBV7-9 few TGTGCCAGCAGCTCCGCCCGCGGGGATAGCAATCAGCCCCAGCATTTT CASSSARGDSNQPQHF
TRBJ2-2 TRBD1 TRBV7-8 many TGTGCCAGCAGTTCTACTGTTGGGACAGCGAACACCGGGGAGCTGTTTTTT CASSSTVGTANTGELFF
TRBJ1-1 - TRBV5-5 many TGTGCCAGCAGCTTGGGACAGAAAAACACTGAAGCTTTCTTT CASSLGQKNTEAFF
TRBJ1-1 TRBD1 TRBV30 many TGTGCCTGGAGAGGGCAGGGGGCATTGAACACTGAAGCTTTCTTT CAWRGQGALNTEAFF
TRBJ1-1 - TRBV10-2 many TGCGCCAGCAGTGAGTCGACGTCAGCGCGTGAAGCTTTCTTT CASSESTSAREAFF
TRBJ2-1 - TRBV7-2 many TGTGCCAGCAGCTCAGACGTGGGCTCCTACAATGAGCAGTTCTTC CASSSDVGSYNEQFF
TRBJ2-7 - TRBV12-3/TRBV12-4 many TGTGCCAGCAGTAAAGACAGCTACGAGCAGTACTTC CASSKDSYEQYF
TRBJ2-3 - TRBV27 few TGTGCCAGCACCCTCGGGGGACCCGGGAATACGCAGTATTTT CASTLGGPGNTQYF
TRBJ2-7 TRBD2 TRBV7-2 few TGTGCCAGCAGCTTAGGGACAACTAGCGCCGCCTACGAGCAGTACTTC CASSLGTTSAAYEQYF
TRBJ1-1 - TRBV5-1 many TGCGCCAGCAGCTTGATGACGTCCCCGGGCTCTGAAGCTTTCTTT CASSLMTSPGSEAFF
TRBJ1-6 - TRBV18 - TGTGCCAGCTCACCGGAGGGGTACGGCCTTGGACCCCTCCACTTT CASSPEGYGLGPLHF
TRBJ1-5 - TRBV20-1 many TGCAGTGCTGGCGGAACTATCCCTAATCAGCCCCAGCATTTT CSAGGTIPNQPQHF
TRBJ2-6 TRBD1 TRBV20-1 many TGCAGTGCCAATTCCGGGACAGGGGGCTCTGGGGCCAACGTCCTGACTTTC CSANSGTGGSGANVLTF
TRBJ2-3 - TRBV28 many TGTGCCAGCAGTTTGCCGGGCACAGATACGCAGTATTTT CASSLPGTDTQYF
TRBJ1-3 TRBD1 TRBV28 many TGTGCCAGCAGTTTTTTCCAGGGGACAGGGGGTCTGAACACCATATATTTT CASSFFQGTGGLNTIYF
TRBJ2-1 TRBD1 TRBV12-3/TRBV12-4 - TGTGCCAGCACCACGGGACAGTCATACAATGAGCAGTTCTTC CASTTGQSYNEQFF
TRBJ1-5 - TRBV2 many TGTGCCAGCAGTGAGGCAGTGAATCAGCCCCAGCATTTT CASSEAVNQPQHF
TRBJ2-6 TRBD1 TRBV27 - TGTGCCAGCAGTTTATTACAGGGGGCGGGTGGGGCCAACGTCCTGACTTTC CASSLLQGAGGANVLTF
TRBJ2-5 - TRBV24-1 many TGTGCCACCAGTGATGCTCAGCAAGAGACCCAGTACTTC CATSDAQQETQYF
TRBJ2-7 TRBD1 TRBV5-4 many TGTGCCAGCAGCTTGGCGGCGGACAGGGAAAATGACGAGCAGTACTTC CASSLAADRENDEQYF
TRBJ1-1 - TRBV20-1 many TGCAGTGCTAAGCGACAGAACACTGAAGCTTTCTTT CSAKRQNTEAFF
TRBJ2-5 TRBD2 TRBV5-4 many TGTGCCAGCAGCTTTGGCGGGGGCCAAGAGACCCAGTACTTC CASSFGGGQETQYF
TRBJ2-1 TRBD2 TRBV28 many TGTGCCAGCAGTCCACCCGGGACTAGCTACCCCAATGAGCAGTTCTTC CASSPPGTSYPNEQFF
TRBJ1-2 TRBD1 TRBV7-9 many TGTGCCAGCAGCGGTGGGGACAGGAACTATGGCTACACCTTC CASSGGDRNYGYTF
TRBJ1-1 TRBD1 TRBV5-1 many TGCGCCAGCAGCTTGGCCGCGACAGGGCTGGACACTGAAGCTTTCTTT CASSLAATGLDTEAFF
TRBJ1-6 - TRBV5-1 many TGCGCCAGCAGCTTGGCTGGGGGGCCTGAACCCCTCCACTTT CASSLAGGPEPLHF
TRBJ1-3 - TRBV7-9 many TGTGCCAGCAGCTCCCTAGGGAACACCATATATTTT CASSSLGNTIYF
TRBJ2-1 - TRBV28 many TGTGCCAGCACCGTAGTAGGGAATGAGCAGTTCTTC CASTVVGNEQFF
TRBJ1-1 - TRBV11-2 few TGTGCCAGCAGCGAGACGAGTATGAACACTGAAGCTTTCTTT CASSETSMNTEAFF
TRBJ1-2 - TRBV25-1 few TGTGCCAGCAGTGAATTTTCTCGGGAGAATGGCTACACCTTC CASSEFSRENGYTF
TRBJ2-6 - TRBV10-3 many TGTGCCATCAGTGTAGGGACCGGGAACTCTGGGGCCAACGTCCTGACTTTC CAISVGTGNSGANVLTF
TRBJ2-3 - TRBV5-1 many TGCGCCAGCAGCTTGGAGGGGCGCACAGATACGCAGTATTTT CASSLEGRTDTQYF
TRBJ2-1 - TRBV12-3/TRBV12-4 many TGTGCCAGCAGCTCATGGGAAGGTGAGCAGTTCTTC CASSSWEGEQFF
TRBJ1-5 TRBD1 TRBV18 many TGTGCCAGCTCACCGGGACAGGATAATCAGCCCCAGCATTTT CASSPGQDNQPQHF
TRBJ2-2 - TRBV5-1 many TGCGCCAGCAGCTTGGAGGCTCGAAACACCGGGGAGCTGTTTTTT CASSLEARNTGELFF
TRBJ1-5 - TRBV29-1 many TGCAGCGTGTGGCAGGGAAGTAGGAATCAGCCCCAGCATTTT CSVWQGSRNQPQHF
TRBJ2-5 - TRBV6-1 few TGTGCCAGCATACGGGGTATCGGAGAGACCCAGTACTTC CASIRGIGETQYF
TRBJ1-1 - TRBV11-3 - TGTGCCAGCAGCCCCGGACAAGGAAACACTGAAGCTTTCTTT CASSPGQGNTEAFF
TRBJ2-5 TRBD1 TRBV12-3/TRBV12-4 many TGTGCCAGCAGTCCCCGGGACAGGGGAGGAGAGACCCAGTACTTC CASSPRDRGGETQYF
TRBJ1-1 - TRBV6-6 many TGTGCCAGCAGTCCCCTCAAGGGGCGCAGGGACACTGAAGCTTTCTTT CASSPLKGRRDTEAFF
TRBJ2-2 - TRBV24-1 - TGTGCCACCAGTGATCGGATGGCAGGGTCAGCCGGGGAGCTGTTTTTT CATSDRMAGSAGELFF
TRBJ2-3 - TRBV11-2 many TGTGCCAGCAGCAATTCACCCGCGGGGAACACAGATACGCAGTATTTT CASSNSPAGNTDTQYF
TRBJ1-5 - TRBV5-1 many TGCGCCAGCAGCTTGGAGGCAGGGGATCAGCCCCAGCATTTT CASSLEAGDQPQHF
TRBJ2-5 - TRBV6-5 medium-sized TGTGCCAGCAGCAACGTGAGAGGGACCCAGTACTTC CASSNVRGTQYF
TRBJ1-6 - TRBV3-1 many TGTGCCAGCAGCTGGACCGTCGGGGGCATCAATTCACCCCTCCACTTT CASSWTVGGINSPLHF
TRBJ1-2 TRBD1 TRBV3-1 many TGTGCCAGCAGCCAAGGGACAGGGGGCGGCTACACCTTC CASSQGTGGGYTF
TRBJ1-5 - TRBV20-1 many TGCAGTGTTTCTGGGGGCCAGCGCATCAACAATCAGCCCCAGCATTTT CSVSGGQRINNQPQHF
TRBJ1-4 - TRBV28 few TGTGCCAGCAGTTTAGGTCGAGTGGGTAATGAAAAACTGTTTTTT CASSLGRVGNEKLFF